This is a list of T cell receptor beta chains from one sample in a study of blood T cell repertoires in COVID-19. TCRdb's table, derived via immunoSEQ multiplex PCR, lists solely in-frame clones and lacks some. The sample lists 99,000 or so clones, roughly 86% occurring once. The specimen sequenced was peripheral blood. These receptors were collected from a woman in her fifties or sixties in a cohort sampled during active or convalescent COVID-19. Each CDR3 is given with its conserved first and last residue. The D gene is left open where the match is weak.

j_call v_call d_call cdr3_nt cdr3_aa
TRBJ1-4 TRBV5-6 NA TGTGCCAGCAGCTTTCGAACAGGGACCACTAATGAAAAACTGTTTTTT CASSFRTGTTNEKLFF
TRBJ2-7 TRBV5-4 NA TGTGCCAGCAGCTTGGCGGGGAGCTCCTACGAGCAGTACTTC CASSLAGSSYEQYF
TRBJ1-1 TRBV4-1 NA TGCGCCAGCAGCCATACCGACTTGGCAGGGGTTGAGGCTTTCTTT CASSHTDLAGVEAFF
TRBJ2-1 TRBV5-4 NA TGTGCCAGCAGCTCTCGGGGGGCCCACAATGAGCAGTTCTTC CASSSRGAHNEQFF
TRBJ2-2 TRBV5-6 NA TGTGCCAGCAGCTTGGTTCCCGGCACCGGGGAGCTGTTTTTT CASSLVPGTGELFF
TRBJ1-1 TRBV5-1 NA TGCGCCAGCAGCTTGGAGGGGGAGTGGGACACTGAAGCTTTCTTT CASSLEGEWDTEAFF
TRBJ2-7 TRBV28 TRBD1 TGTGCCAGCAGTTTCCCGGGACAGGGGGCGGGCGAGCAGTACTTC CASSFPGQGAGEQYF
TRBJ1-5 TRBV4-1 TRBD1 TGCGCCAGCAGCCGAACAGGGGGCGCCGACCAGCCCCAGCATTTT CASSRTGGADQPQHF
TRBJ2-7 TRBV5-4 NA TGTGCCAGCAGCTCTACAGGGCCCGAGCAGTACTTC CASSSTGPEQYF
TRBJ2-7 TRBV15 TRBD2 TGTGCCACCAGCAGAGATCGGACTAGCGGGAGCTACGAGCAGTACTTC CATSRDRTSGSYEQYF